The rows below give T cell receptor beta chains drawn from one sample of a study of cytomegalovirus exposure and HLA in healthy donors. Generated by immunoSEQ multiplex PCR, the TCRdb table keeps only in-frame clones and is missing some. The table includes around 64,000 clones, roughly 74% detected once. Sequencing was performed on PBMCs. These receptors originate from a young woman in good health and CMV-seropositive. CDR3s include the opening cysteine and the closing phenylalanine or tryptophan. The D gene is left open where the match is weak. Rows give clone size only sometimes, using once, few, many, or a class for an expanded clone.

>.|TRBD2|TRBV5-1|TRBJ2-2
TGCGCCAGCAGCCTGACTAGCGGGAGGACCGGGGAGCTGTTTTTT
CASSLTSGRTGELFF
>few|TRBD2|TRBV2|TRBJ2-3
TGTGCCAGCCACGGGAGGGTAACAGATACGCAGTATTTT
CASHGRVTDTQYF
>.|TRBD2|TRBV4-1|TRBJ2-3
TGCGCCAGCAGGGTAGCGGGAAGCACAGATACGCAGTATTTT
CASRVAGSTDTQYF
>.|TRBD1|TRBV18|TRBJ1-2
TGTGCCAGCTCACTCCAGACAGGGGCTAAAGCTAACTATGGCTACACCTTC
CASSLQTGAKANYGYTF
>.|.|TRBV30|TRBJ1-5
TGTGCCTGGAGTGGGCAGAATCAGCCCCAGCATTTT
CAWSGQNQPQHF
>.|TRBD1|TRBV7-2|TRBJ1-2
TGTGCCAGCAGCTTAGGGGGACAGGGGGCGAATGGCTACACCTTC
CASSLGGQGANGYTF
>.|.|TRBV6-1|TRBJ1-1
TGTGCCAGCGTTGAGCCGGGTCGTCGGACTGAAGCTTTCTTT
CASVEPGRRTEAFF
>.|TRBD1|TRBV29-1|TRBJ1-4
TGCAGCGCCAAAACAGGGGGCGGGGGGAAACTGTTTTTT
CSAKTGGGGKLFF
>.|.|TRBV7-3|TRBJ2-2
TGTGCCAGCAGTCGTACCGACAGGACCACCGGGGAGCTGTTTTTT
CASSRTDRTTGELFF
>.|.|TRBV30|TRBJ1-3
TGTGCCTGGAGTTGGACAGCTGGAAACACCATATATTTT
CAWSWTAGNTIYF
>few|.|TRBV6-1|TRBJ1-2
TGTGCCAGCAGTGAAGCCGGCCACCCGACTTATGGCTACACCTTC
CASSEAGHPTYGYTF
>.|.|TRBV2|TRBJ1-2
TGTGCCAGCAGTGGCGGGAACTATGGCTACACCTTC
CASSGGNYGYTF
>few|.|TRBV30|TRBJ2-7
TGTGCCTGGAGTGAGCAGGGGTACGAGCAGTACTTC
CAWSEQGYEQYF
>once|TRBD1|TRBV5-6|TRBJ2-6
TGTGCCAGCAGCCGCGGGACAGGGGAATCTGGGGCCAACGTCCTGACTTTC
CASSRGTGESGANVLTF
>.|TRBD1|TRBV7-9|TRBJ2-5
TGTGCCAGCAGCTTATCCGGGACAGGGGAAGAGACCCAGTACTTC
CASSLSGTGEETQYF
>.|.|TRBV19|TRBJ1-2
TGTGCCAGTAGTATAGCCGCGGGTCTCTATGGCTACACCTTC
CASSIAAGLYGYTF
>.|.|TRBV6-5|TRBJ1-1
TGTGCCAGCAGTGCCGGGAGAATGAACACTGAAGCTTTCTTT
CASSAGRMNTEAFF
>.|.|TRBV4-1|TRBJ2-3
TGCGCCAGCAGCGAGAGGTGGACACAGCGCACAGATACGCAGTATTTT
CASSERWTQRTDTQYF
>.|.|TRBV6-5|TRBJ1-1
TGTGCCAGCAGTTTGCGGATCAATACGAACACTGAAGCTTTCTTT
CASSLRINTNTEAFF
>.|.|TRBV7-2|TRBJ2-1
TGTGCCAGCAGCTCGGTGGGGCGGGAATACAATGAGCAGTTCTTC
CASSSVGREYNEQFF
>.|.|TRBV2|TRBJ1-5
TGTGCCAGCAGCGCCCCCCAGTCTTATAGCAATCAGCCCCAGCATTTT
CASSAPQSYSNQPQHF
>.|.|TRBV6-5|TRBJ2-4
TGTGCCAGCAGTCCCCTGAGTAGCCGGGACATTCAGTACTTC
CASSPLSSRDIQYF
>.|.|TRBV28|TRBJ1-2
TGTGCCAGCACTCTGGAGGGGCATGGCTATGGCTACACCTTC
CASTLEGHGYGYTF
>.|.|TRBV5-1|TRBJ2-3
TGCGCCAGCAGCGCCACCCCGGGGGGCACAGATACGCAGTATTTT
CASSATPGGTDTQYF
>.|.|TRBV29-1|TRBJ2-5
TGCAGCGTTGGCAGCCAGGGGCAAGAGACCCAGTACTTC
CSVGSQGQETQYF
>.|TRBD1|TRBV30|TRBJ1-2
TGTGCCTGGAGTCTCGACAGGGTGAGCGGCTACACCTTC
CAWSLDRVSGYTF
>.|.|TRBV9|TRBJ2-7
TGTGCCAGAGGGGGAGGGCTCTACGAGCAGTACTTC
CARGGGLYEQYF
>.|.|TRBV9|TRBJ2-3
TGTGCCAGCAGCGTAGTAACCGGCAGGACAGATACGCAGTATTTT
CASSVVTGRTDTQYF
>.|.|TRBV5-1|TRBJ2-3
TGCGCCAGCAGCTTCGGGAGCCTTCGGGGGCAGTATTTT
CASSFGSLRGQYF
>.|.|TRBV11-3|TRBJ2-2
TGTGCCAGCAGCCCCCGGGAAGCTTCCCGGGAGCTGTTTTTT
CASSPREASRELFF
>few|TRBD1|TRBV10-1|TRBJ1-5
TGCGCCAGCAGTGAGCTAGGGACAGGGGACTATCAGCCCCAGCATTTT
CASSELGTGDYQPQHF
>.|.|TRBV25-1|TRBJ1-5
TGTGCCAGCAGTGATAGACAGCTCAATCAGCCCCAGCATTTT
CASSDRQLNQPQHF
>.|TRBD2|TRBV9|TRBJ2-1
TGTGCCAGCAGCTTCGGACTAGCGGTATATGAGCAGTTCTTC
CASSFGLAVYEQFF
>.|.|TRBV4-2|TRBJ2-2
TGTGCCAGCAGCCAAGATGAAGGCGGGTCGAACACCGGGGAGCTGTTTTTT
CASSQDEGGSNTGELFF
>.|.|TRBV7-8|TRBJ1-5
TGTGCCAGCAGCTCCTCGGGCGGGGTCAATCAGCCCCAGCATTTT
CASSSSGGVNQPQHF
>few|TRBD1|TRBV2|TRBJ2-7
TGTGCCAGCAGTGTCAGGGGGCCCGAGCAGTACTTC
CASSVRGPEQYF
>.|TRBD1|TRBV7-9|TRBJ2-3
TGTGCCAGCAGCCGACAGGGGGCAATAGATACGCAGTATTTT
CASSRQGAIDTQYF
>few|TRBD2|TRBV6-5|TRBJ2-1
TGTGCCAGCAGTTACGCCGGGACTAGGGGGGTAAATGAGCAGTTCTTC
CASSYAGTRGVNEQFF
>.|.|TRBV29-1|TRBJ2-6
TGCAGCGTTGTCGCCAGGACTGGGGCCAACGTCCTGACTTTC
CSVVARTGANVLTF
>once|.|TRBV27|TRBJ1-2
TGTGCCACCCTACAGGGCCCTAACTATGGCTACACCTTC
CATLQGPNYGYTF
>.|TRBD2|TRBV29-1|TRBJ2-1
TGCAGCGCCGGGGGGGCGTCCTACAATGAGCAGTTCTTC
CSAGGASYNEQFF
>few|.|TRBV28|TRBJ1-5
TGTGCCAGCATTAGCGGGACATATCAGCCCCAGCATTTT
CASISGTYQPQHF
>.|.|TRBV5-1|TRBJ2-1
TGCGCCAGCAGCAACCGGGCCAGGGAATACAATGAGCAGTTCTTC
CASSNRAREYNEQFF
>.|.|TRBV6-5|TRBJ2-1
TGTGCCAGCAGTTACTCGTCTCGCGGGTCTTACAATGAGCAGTTCTTC
CASSYSSRGSYNEQFF
>once|.|TRBV30|TRBJ1-1
TGTGCCTGGACCCCAGGGATGAACACTGAAGCTTTCTTT
CAWTPGMNTEAFF
>.|.|TRBV6-6|TRBJ1-1
TGTGCCAGCAGTTACGCGGGCACTGAAGCTTTCTTT
CASSYAGTEAFF
>few|.|TRBV9|TRBJ2-3
TGTGCCAGCAGCGTAAGTCTTTTAGACACAGATACGCAGTATTTT
CASSVSLLDTDTQYF
>few|.|TRBV11-2|TRBJ2-2
TGTGCCAGCAGCTTCGGGGTCGGGGAGCTGTTTTTT
CASSFGVGELFF
>.|TRBD2|TRBV19|TRBJ2-5
TGTGCCAGTGGCCGGGAGGCCCAGTACTTC
CASGREAQYF
>.|.|TRBV28|TRBJ1-5
TGTGCCAGCAGCTCAACAGAACCCCATAGCAATCAGCCCCAGCATTTT
CASSSTEPHSNQPQHF
>.|TRBD1|TRBV5-8|TRBJ2-3
TGTGCCAGTAGACAGGGGGCCGCAACGCAGTATTTT
CASRQGAATQYF